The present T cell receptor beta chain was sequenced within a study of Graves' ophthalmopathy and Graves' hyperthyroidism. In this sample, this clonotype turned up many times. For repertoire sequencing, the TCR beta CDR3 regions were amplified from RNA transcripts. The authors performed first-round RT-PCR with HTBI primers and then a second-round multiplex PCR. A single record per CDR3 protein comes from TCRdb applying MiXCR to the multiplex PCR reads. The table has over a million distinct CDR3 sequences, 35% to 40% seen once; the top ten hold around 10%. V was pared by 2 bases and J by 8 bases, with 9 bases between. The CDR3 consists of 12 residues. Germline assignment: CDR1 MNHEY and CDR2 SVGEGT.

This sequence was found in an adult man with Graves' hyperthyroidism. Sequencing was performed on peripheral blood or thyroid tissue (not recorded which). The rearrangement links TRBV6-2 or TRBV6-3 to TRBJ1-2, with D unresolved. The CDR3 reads CASSYADGGYTF. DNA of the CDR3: TGTGCCAGCAGTTACGCAGACGGAGGCTACACCTTC.